This is a list of T cell receptor beta chains from one sample in a study of T cells in Graves' hyperthyroidism and ophthalmopathy. TCRdb independently ran MiXCR on the multiplex PCR reads; one entry per CDR3 protein. The sample consists of around 600,000 distinct CDR3 sequences, around 14% of them appearing once. Sequencing was carried out using blood. The receptor source for this set is a young woman with Graves' ophthalmopathy. Each CDR3 is given with its conserved first and last residue. The D gene is left open where the match is weak. Part of the rows lack a size; the others show once, few, many or a class for expanded clones.

abundance: many; v_gene: TRBV18; j_gene: TRBJ2-1; d_gene: TRBD2; CDR3nt: TGTGCCAGCTCACCCTTAAGGACTAGCGGGAGGGCCAATGAGCAGTTCTTC; CDR3aa: CASSPLRTSGRANEQFF
abundance: many; v_gene: TRBV28; j_gene: TRBJ2-1; d_gene: -; CDR3nt: TGTGCCAGCAGTTCGGGGGACAGCCACAATGAGCAGTTCTTC; CDR3aa: CASSSGDSHNEQFF
abundance: many; v_gene: TRBV10-3; j_gene: TRBJ1-1; d_gene: TRBD1; CDR3nt: TGTGCCATCAGGACCGCCGGGACAGCTAACACTGAAGCTTTCTTT; CDR3aa: CAIRTAGTANTEAFF
abundance: many; v_gene: TRBV7-3; j_gene: TRBJ2-7; d_gene: TRBD1; CDR3nt: TGTGCCAGCAGCTTGACAGGGACGGACAGCGAGCAGTACTTC; CDR3aa: CASSLTGTDSEQYF
abundance: many; v_gene: TRBV3-1; j_gene: TRBJ2-7; d_gene: -; CDR3nt: TGTGCCAGCAGCTCGGTCGGGACTTATACCTACGAGCAGTACTTC; CDR3aa: CASSSVGTYTYEQYF
abundance: -; v_gene: TRBV15; j_gene: TRBJ2-1; d_gene: -; CDR3nt: TGTGCCACCAGCAGATCTCTAGCGACGAGCTCCTACAATGAGCAGTTCTTC; CDR3aa: CATSRSLATSSYNEQFF
abundance: many; v_gene: TRBV7-2; j_gene: TRBJ2-5; d_gene: -; CDR3nt: TGTGCCAGCAGCCGGCCAGGTGGAGGGGTAGGGGAGACCCAGTACTTC; CDR3aa: CASSRPGGGVGETQYF
abundance: many; v_gene: TRBV4-3; j_gene: TRBJ1-5; d_gene: TRBD1; CDR3nt: TGCGCCAGCAGCCAGGACGACAGGGAAGATCAGCCCCAGCATTTT; CDR3aa: CASSQDDREDQPQHF
abundance: few; v_gene: TRBV6-2/TRBV6-3; j_gene: TRBJ1-4; d_gene: -; CDR3nt: TGTGCCAGCAGTACCGGGAGCCTACATGAAAAACTGTTTTTT; CDR3aa: CASSTGSLHEKLFF
abundance: many; v_gene: TRBV27; j_gene: TRBJ2-3; d_gene: TRBD1; CDR3nt: TGTGCCAGCAGTTACGGGACAGGGGGCACAGATACGCAGTATTTT; CDR3aa: CASSYGTGGTDTQYF
abundance: many; v_gene: TRBV12-5; j_gene: TRBJ2-1; d_gene: TRBD2; CDR3nt: TGTGCTAGTGGTTTTCATGGGACTAGCGGGAGGGGAGGTGAGCAGTTCTTC; CDR3aa: CASGFHGTSGRGGEQFF
abundance: -; v_gene: TRBV15; j_gene: TRBJ2-1; d_gene: TRBD2; CDR3nt: TGTGCCACCAGCGCCCCCGGGACTAGCCGTTACAATGAGCAGTTCTTC; CDR3aa: CATSAPGTSRYNEQFF
abundance: many; v_gene: TRBV6-1; j_gene: TRBJ1-2; d_gene: -; CDR3nt: TGTGCCAGCAGAATAGGGGTTGGGAACTATGGCTACACCTTC; CDR3aa: CASRIGVGNYGYTF
abundance: -; v_gene: TRBV6-1; j_gene: TRBJ2-7; d_gene: TRBD2; CDR3nt: TGTGCCAGAATCCGGACTAGCGGTACCCCCTACGAGCAGTACTTC; CDR3aa: CARIRTSGTPYEQYF
abundance: many; v_gene: TRBV14; j_gene: TRBJ1-1; d_gene: -; CDR3nt: TGTGCCAGCAGCCAAGATCTTGGGAGAGACACTGAAGCTTTCTTT; CDR3aa: CASSQDLGRDTEAFF
abundance: -; v_gene: TRBV7-8; j_gene: TRBJ2-3; d_gene: -; CDR3nt: TGTGCCAGCAGCTTAGAGGGAGACACAGATACGCAGTATTTT; CDR3aa: CASSLEGDTDTQYF
abundance: many; v_gene: TRBV30; j_gene: TRBJ2-6; d_gene: -; CDR3nt: TGTGCCCAGGGTTCTGGGGCCAACGTCCTGACTTTC; CDR3aa: CAQGSGANVLTF
abundance: many; v_gene: TRBV15; j_gene: TRBJ2-1; d_gene: TRBD2; CDR3nt: TGTGCCACCAGCAGAGATAGGACTAGCGGGAGTTCCTACAATGAGCAGTTCTTC; CDR3aa: CATSRDRTSGSSYNEQFF
abundance: many; v_gene: TRBV7-3; j_gene: TRBJ1-2; d_gene: TRBD1; CDR3nt: TGTGCCAGCAGCCCGGACAGGGAAGAGGGCTACACCTTC; CDR3aa: CASSPDREEGYTF
abundance: -; v_gene: TRBV30; j_gene: TRBJ1-3; d_gene: TRBD1; CDR3nt: TGTGCCTGGAGTCAGGGGGCTGGAGGAAACACCATATATTTT; CDR3aa: CAWSQGAGGNTIYF
abundance: many; v_gene: TRBV12-3/TRBV12-4; j_gene: TRBJ2-3; d_gene: -; CDR3nt: TGTGCCAGCAGTTTTTCGTCTTCTAGCACAGATACGCAGTATTTT; CDR3aa: CASSFSSSSTDTQYF
abundance: few; v_gene: TRBV12-3/TRBV12-4; j_gene: TRBJ1-5; d_gene: -; CDR3nt: TGTGCCAGCAGCCCTGGGACACTAAGCAATCAGCCCCAGCATTTT; CDR3aa: CASSPGTLSNQPQHF
abundance: few; v_gene: TRBV14; j_gene: TRBJ2-1; d_gene: -; CDR3nt: TGTGCCAGCAGCCAAGGGGGGCTCTGGAATGAGCAGTTCTTC; CDR3aa: CASSQGGLWNEQFF
abundance: -; v_gene: TRBV10-3; j_gene: TRBJ2-7; d_gene: -; CDR3nt: TGTGCCATCAGTGAGATTGGGGCGGTCCTGTCCTACGAGCAGTACTTC; CDR3aa: CAISEIGAVLSYEQYF
abundance: once; v_gene: TRBV7-9; j_gene: TRBJ2-1; d_gene: -; CDR3nt: TGTGCCAGCCGAGGGGAGGGATCCTGGGACAAGGAGTTCTTC; CDR3aa: CASRGEGSWDKEFF
abundance: many; v_gene: TRBV12-3/TRBV12-4; j_gene: TRBJ2-7; d_gene: -; CDR3nt: TGTGCCAGCAGTTTTGCAGGGACCTACGAGCAGTACTTC; CDR3aa: CASSFAGTYEQYF
abundance: many; v_gene: TRBV12-3/TRBV12-4; j_gene: TRBJ2-3; d_gene: TRBD1; CDR3nt: TGTGCCAGCAGTACCCGACAGGGATGGGGCACAGATACGCAGTATTTT; CDR3aa: CASSTRQGWGTDTQYF
abundance: few; v_gene: TRBV19; j_gene: TRBJ1-6; d_gene: -; CDR3nt: TGTGCCAGTAAGTTCCTCCACAGCGGAAATTCACCCCTCCACTTT; CDR3aa: CASKFLHSGNSPLHF
abundance: -; v_gene: TRBV6-4; j_gene: TRBJ1-1; d_gene: TRBD1; CDR3nt: TGTGCCAGCAGTGACGGACAGGGTGGGGCTTTCTTT; CDR3aa: CASSDGQGGAFF
abundance: -; v_gene: TRBV5-1; j_gene: TRBJ2-1; d_gene: TRBD2; CDR3nt: TGCGTCAGCAGCTTTCCCCGGACTAGCGGGACCTCAAGCTCCTACAATGAGCAGTTCTTC; CDR3aa: CVSSFPRTSGTSSSYNEQFF
abundance: many; v_gene: TRBV10-3; j_gene: TRBJ1-6; d_gene: -; CDR3nt: TGTGCCATCAGTGATCTGGGGGAGTGGGGTTATAATTCACCCCTCCACTTT; CDR3aa: CAISDLGEWGYNSPLHF
abundance: many; v_gene: TRBV6-2/TRBV6-3; j_gene: TRBJ2-3; d_gene: -; CDR3nt: TGTGCCAGCAGTGACTCTAGCTTTTCGCAGTATTTT; CDR3aa: CASSDSSFSQYF
abundance: -; v_gene: TRBV4-3; j_gene: TRBJ2-3; d_gene: -; CDR3nt: TGCGCCAGCAGCCAAGATGAACCTCCCGGGGCGGGACACACAGATACGCAGTATTTT; CDR3aa: CASSQDEPPGAGHTDTQYF
abundance: -; v_gene: TRBV19; j_gene: TRBJ1-4; d_gene: -; CDR3nt: TGTGCCAGTAGTTCCCCGTCTGCAACTAATGAAAAACTGTTTTTT; CDR3aa: CASSSPSATNEKLFF
abundance: many; v_gene: TRBV13; j_gene: TRBJ2-7; d_gene: -; CDR3nt: TGTGCCAGCAGCTCCTCGGTCCTCCCCTCCTACGAGCAGTACTTC; CDR3aa: CASSSSVLPSYEQYF
abundance: many; v_gene: TRBV3-1; j_gene: TRBJ1-1; d_gene: -; CDR3nt: TGTGCCAGCAGCCAAGATCAAGCAGGGAGTGAAGCTTTCTTT; CDR3aa: CASSQDQAGSEAFF
abundance: -; v_gene: TRBV7-8; j_gene: TRBJ2-1; d_gene: TRBD2; CDR3nt: TGTGCCAGCAGCGCCCACCCGGGACTAGCGGGAGGGACGGGGTACAATGAGCAGTTCTTC; CDR3aa: CASSAHPGLAGGTGYNEQFF
abundance: many; v_gene: TRBV6-1; j_gene: TRBJ1-5; d_gene: -; CDR3nt: TGTGCCAGCAGTGAATCCGAGTATCAGCCCCAGCATTTT; CDR3aa: CASSESEYQPQHF
abundance: -; v_gene: TRBV30; j_gene: TRBJ2-1; d_gene: TRBD2; CDR3nt: TGTGCCTGGAGGACTAGCGGCGGGGACTACAATGAGCAGTTCTTC; CDR3aa: CAWRTSGGDYNEQFF
abundance: few; v_gene: TRBV9; j_gene: TRBJ1-2; d_gene: TRBD1; CDR3nt: TGTGCCAGCAGCGTAGATTCAGGGACAGCGCGCGGCTACACCTTC; CDR3aa: CASSVDSGTARGYTF
abundance: many; v_gene: TRBV29-1; j_gene: TRBJ2-7; d_gene: TRBD2; CDR3nt: TGCAGCGGTGGGGGGCAGCCCGGGACTAGCGGGAGCGAGCAGTACTTC; CDR3aa: CSGGGQPGTSGSEQYF
abundance: few; v_gene: TRBV12-3/TRBV12-4; j_gene: TRBJ2-7; d_gene: TRBD1; CDR3nt: TGTGCCAGCAGGCCGGGACAGGGGGCTTCCTACGAGCAGTACTTC; CDR3aa: CASRPGQGASYEQYF
abundance: many; v_gene: TRBV28; j_gene: TRBJ2-3; d_gene: -; CDR3nt: TGTGCCAGCAGTTTTGGCGTCGAGAGGGCCACTAGCACAGATACGCAGTATTTT; CDR3aa: CASSFGVERATSTDTQYF
abundance: many; v_gene: TRBV5-1; j_gene: TRBJ2-1; d_gene: TRBD1; CDR3nt: TGCGCCAGCAGCTCCCCAGGACAGGGGTCCTACCTTGAGCAGTTCTTC; CDR3aa: CASSSPGQGSYLEQFF
abundance: many; v_gene: TRBV7-2; j_gene: TRBJ1-4; d_gene: -; CDR3nt: TGTGCCAGCAGCCAGCCGGGGACAACTAATGAAAAACTGTTTTTT; CDR3aa: CASSQPGTTNEKLFF
abundance: few; v_gene: TRBV5-4; j_gene: TRBJ2-6; d_gene: TRBD2; CDR3nt: TGTGCCAGCAGCACGGGACTAGCGGGAAGCTCTGGGGCCAACGTCCTGACTTTC; CDR3aa: CASSTGLAGSSGANVLTF
abundance: many; v_gene: TRBV30; j_gene: TRBJ1-5; d_gene: TRBD1; CDR3nt: TGTGCCTGGAGTCCAACAGGGGGCTGGCGCAATCAGCCCCAGCATTTT; CDR3aa: CAWSPTGGWRNQPQHF
abundance: few; v_gene: TRBV10-3; j_gene: TRBJ2-2; d_gene: TRBD1; CDR3nt: TGTGCCATCAGCACCGGGACAGGCGTGAACACCGGGGAGCTGTTTTTT; CDR3aa: CAISTGTGVNTGELFF
abundance: many; v_gene: TRBV2; j_gene: TRBJ2-3; d_gene: TRBD2; CDR3nt: TGTGCCAGCGCCGGGACTAGCGGGAGAGATCGCACAGATACGCAGTATTTT; CDR3aa: CASAGTSGRDRTDTQYF
abundance: many; v_gene: TRBV7-6; j_gene: TRBJ2-7; d_gene: TRBD2; CDR3nt: TGTGCCAGCAGCTGGACTAGCGGGAGTAGCGAGCAGTACTTC; CDR3aa: CASSWTSGSSEQYF
abundance: few; v_gene: TRBV6-1; j_gene: TRBJ1-1; d_gene: -; CDR3nt: TGTGCCAGCAGTTTGGGTCAGGGATTGGGGAAAACTGAAGCTTTCTTT; CDR3aa: CASSLGQGLGKTEAFF
abundance: -; v_gene: TRBV20-1; j_gene: TRBJ1-2; d_gene: -; CDR3nt: TGCAGTGCCTACGTGTCCTCTAACTATGGCTACACCTTC; CDR3aa: CSAYVSSNYGYTF
abundance: many; v_gene: TRBV5-1; j_gene: TRBJ2-2; d_gene: -; CDR3nt: TGCGCCAGCAGCCCCGGGGTATTCACCGGGGAGCTGTTTTTT; CDR3aa: CASSPGVFTGELFF
abundance: -; v_gene: TRBV28; j_gene: TRBJ2-2; d_gene: -; CDR3nt: TGTGCCAGCAGGCGGCTATACACCGGGGAGCTGTTTTTT; CDR3aa: CASRRLYTGELFF
abundance: many; v_gene: TRBV28; j_gene: TRBJ2-1; d_gene: -; CDR3nt: TGTCAAAAAACAGGTCCCTCTTACAATTGGGAGCAGTTCTTC; CDR3aa: CQKTGPSYNWEQFF
abundance: -; v_gene: TRBV10-3; j_gene: TRBJ2-1; d_gene: TRBD2; CDR3nt: TGTGCCATCAGTCCTTGGACTAGCGGGGGGAATGAGCAGTTCTTC; CDR3aa: CAISPWTSGGNEQFF
abundance: many; v_gene: TRBV7-9; j_gene: TRBJ2-5; d_gene: -; CDR3nt: TGTGCCAGCAAATGGGGGGTCGTAGAGACCCAGTACTTC; CDR3aa: CASKWGVVETQYF
abundance: few; v_gene: TRBV19; j_gene: TRBJ2-2; d_gene: -; CDR3nt: TGTGCCAGTAAAGAGCGGGCCTCGAACACCGGGGAGCTGTTTTTT; CDR3aa: CASKERASNTGELFF
abundance: many; v_gene: TRBV28; j_gene: TRBJ2-3; d_gene: TRBD2; CDR3nt: TGTGCCAGCAGACTAGCGGGGCGCACAGATACGCAGTATTTT; CDR3aa: CASRLAGRTDTQYF